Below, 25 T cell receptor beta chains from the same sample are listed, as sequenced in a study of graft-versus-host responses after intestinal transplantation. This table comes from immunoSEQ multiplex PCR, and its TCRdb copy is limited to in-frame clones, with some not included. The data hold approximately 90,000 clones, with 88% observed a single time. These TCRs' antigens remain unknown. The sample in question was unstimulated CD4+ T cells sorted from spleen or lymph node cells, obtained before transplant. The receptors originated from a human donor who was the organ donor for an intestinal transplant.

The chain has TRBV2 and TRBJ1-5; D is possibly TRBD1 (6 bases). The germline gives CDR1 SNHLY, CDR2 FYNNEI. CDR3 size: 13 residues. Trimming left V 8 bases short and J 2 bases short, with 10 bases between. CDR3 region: CASRTVGNQPQHF. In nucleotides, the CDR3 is TGTGCCAGCCGGACAGTGGGCAATCAGCCCCAGCATTTT.

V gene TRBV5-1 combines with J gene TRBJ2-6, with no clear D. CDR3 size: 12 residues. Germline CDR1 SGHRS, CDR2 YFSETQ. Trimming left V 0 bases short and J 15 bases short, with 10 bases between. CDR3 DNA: TGCGCCAGCAGCTTGGACAGACCGGCCCTGACTTTC. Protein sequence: CASSLDRPALTF.

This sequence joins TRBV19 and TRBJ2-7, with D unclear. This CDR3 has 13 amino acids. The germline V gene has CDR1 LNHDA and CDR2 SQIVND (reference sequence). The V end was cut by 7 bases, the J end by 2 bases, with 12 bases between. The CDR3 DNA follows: TGTGCCAGTAAATGGTACAGCACCTACGAGCAGTACTTC. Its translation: CASKWYSTYEQYF.

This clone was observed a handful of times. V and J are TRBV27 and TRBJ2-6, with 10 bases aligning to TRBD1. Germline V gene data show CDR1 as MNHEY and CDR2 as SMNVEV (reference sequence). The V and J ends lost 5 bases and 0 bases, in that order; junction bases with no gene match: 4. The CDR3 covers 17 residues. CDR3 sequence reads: CASSTRDRGSGANVLTF. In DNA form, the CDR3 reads TGTGCCAGCAGTACGCGGGACAGGGGCTCTGGGGCCAACGTCCTGACTTTC. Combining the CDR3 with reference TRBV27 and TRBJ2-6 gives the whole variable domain EAQVTQNPRYLITVTGKKLTVTCSQNMNHEYMSWYRQDPGLGLRQIYYSMNVEVTDKGDVPEGYKVSRKEKRNFPLILESPSPNQTSLYFCASSTRDRGSGANVLTFGAGSRLTVL.

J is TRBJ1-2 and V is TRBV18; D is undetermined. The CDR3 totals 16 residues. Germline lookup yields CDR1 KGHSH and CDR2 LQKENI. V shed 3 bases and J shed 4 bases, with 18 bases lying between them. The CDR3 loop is CASSPTERVGSYGYTF. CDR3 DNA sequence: TGTGCCAGCTCACCTACGGAGAGGGTTGGGAGCTATGGCTACACCTTC.

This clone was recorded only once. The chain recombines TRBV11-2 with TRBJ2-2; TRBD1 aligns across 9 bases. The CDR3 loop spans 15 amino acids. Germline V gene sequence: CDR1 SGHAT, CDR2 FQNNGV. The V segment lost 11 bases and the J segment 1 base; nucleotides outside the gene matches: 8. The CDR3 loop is CALTGQGRNTGELFF. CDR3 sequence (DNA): TGTGCCCTGACTGGACAGGGGAGGAACACCGGGGAGCTGTTTTTT.

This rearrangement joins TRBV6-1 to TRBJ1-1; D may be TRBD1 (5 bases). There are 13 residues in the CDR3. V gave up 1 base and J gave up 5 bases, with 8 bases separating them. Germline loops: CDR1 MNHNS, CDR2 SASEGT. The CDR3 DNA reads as TGTGCCAGCAGTGAAGGGGGCCTAACTGAAGCTTTCTTT. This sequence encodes CASSEGGLTEAFF.

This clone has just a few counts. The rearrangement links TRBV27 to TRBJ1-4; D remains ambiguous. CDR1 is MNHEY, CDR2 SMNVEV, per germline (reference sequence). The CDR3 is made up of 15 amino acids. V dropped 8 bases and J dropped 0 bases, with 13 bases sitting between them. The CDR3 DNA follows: TGTGCCAGCGGGAGAACAGATGCAACTAATGAAAAACTGTTTTTT. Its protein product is CASGRTDATNEKLFF.

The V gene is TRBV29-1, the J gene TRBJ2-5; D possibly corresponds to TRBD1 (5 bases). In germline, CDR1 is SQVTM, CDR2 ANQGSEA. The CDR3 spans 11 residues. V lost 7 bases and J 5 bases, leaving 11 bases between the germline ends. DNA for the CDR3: TGCAGCGGCAGGGTAAGGGAGACCCAGTACTTC. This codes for CSGRVRETQYF.

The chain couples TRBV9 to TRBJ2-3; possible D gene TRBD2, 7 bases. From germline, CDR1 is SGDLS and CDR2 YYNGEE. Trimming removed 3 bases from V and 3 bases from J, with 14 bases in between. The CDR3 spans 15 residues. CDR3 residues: CASSATGRGTDTQYF. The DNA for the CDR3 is TGTGCCAGCAGCGCCACAGGGAGGGGGACAGATACGCAGTATTTT.

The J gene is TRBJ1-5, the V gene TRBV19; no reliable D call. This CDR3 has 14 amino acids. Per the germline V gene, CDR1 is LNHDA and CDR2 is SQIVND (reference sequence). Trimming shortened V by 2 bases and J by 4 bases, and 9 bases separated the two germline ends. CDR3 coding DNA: TGTGCCAGTAGTATAATGCCACAGAATCAGCCCCAGCATTTT. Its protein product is CASSIMPQNQPQHF.

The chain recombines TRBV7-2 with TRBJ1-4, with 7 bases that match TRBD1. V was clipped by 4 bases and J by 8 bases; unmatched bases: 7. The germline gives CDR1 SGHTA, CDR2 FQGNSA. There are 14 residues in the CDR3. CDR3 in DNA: TGTGCCAGCAGCTCGACAGGGCCGAGGGAAAAACTGTTTTTT. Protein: CASSSTGPREKLFF.

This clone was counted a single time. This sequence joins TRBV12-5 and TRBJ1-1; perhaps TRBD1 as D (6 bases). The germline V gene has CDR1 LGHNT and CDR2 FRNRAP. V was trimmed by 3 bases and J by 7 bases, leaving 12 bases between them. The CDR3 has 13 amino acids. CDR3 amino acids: CASGFGGAREAFF. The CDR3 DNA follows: TGTGCTAGTGGTTTTGGGGGGGCCCGTGAAGCTTTCTTT.

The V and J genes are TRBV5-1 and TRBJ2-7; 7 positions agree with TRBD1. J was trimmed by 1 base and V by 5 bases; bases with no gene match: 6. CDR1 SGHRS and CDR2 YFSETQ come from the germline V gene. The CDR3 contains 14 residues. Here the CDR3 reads CASRSPGQSYEQYF. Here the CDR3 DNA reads TGCGCCAGCAGATCTCCGGGACAGTCCTACGAGCAGTACTTC.

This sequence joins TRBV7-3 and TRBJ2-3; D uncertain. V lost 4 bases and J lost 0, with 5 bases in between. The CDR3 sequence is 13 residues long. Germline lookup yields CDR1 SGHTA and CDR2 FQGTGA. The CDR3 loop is CASSSTSTDTQYF. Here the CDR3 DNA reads TGTGCCAGCAGCTCCACTAGCACAGATACGCAGTATTTT.

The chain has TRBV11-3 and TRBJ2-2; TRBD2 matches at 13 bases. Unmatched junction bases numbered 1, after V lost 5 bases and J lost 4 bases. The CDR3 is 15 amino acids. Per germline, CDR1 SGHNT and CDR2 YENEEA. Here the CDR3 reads CASSRTSGGTGELFF. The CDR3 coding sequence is TGTGCCAGCAGCCGGACTAGCGGGGGCACCGGGGAGCTGTTTTTT.

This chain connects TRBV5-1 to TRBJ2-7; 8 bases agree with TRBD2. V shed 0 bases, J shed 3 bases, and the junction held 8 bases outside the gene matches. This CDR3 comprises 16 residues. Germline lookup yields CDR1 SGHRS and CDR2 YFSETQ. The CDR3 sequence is CASSLDPGGVFYEQYF. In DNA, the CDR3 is TGCGCCAGCAGCTTGGATCCGGGAGGGGTCTTCTACGAGCAGTACTTC.

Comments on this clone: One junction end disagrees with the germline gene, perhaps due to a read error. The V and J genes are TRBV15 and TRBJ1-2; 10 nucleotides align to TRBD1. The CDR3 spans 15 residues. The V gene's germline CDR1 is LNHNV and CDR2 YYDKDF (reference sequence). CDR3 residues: CAASRDRGTGDGYTF. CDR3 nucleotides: TGTGCCGCCAGCAGAGATCGGGGGACAGGGGATGGCTACACCTTC. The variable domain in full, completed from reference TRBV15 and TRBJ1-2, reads DAMVIQNPRYQVTQFGKPVTLSCSQTLNHNVMYWYQQKSSQAPKLLFHYYDKDFNNEADTPDNFQSRRPNTSFCFLDIRSPGLGDTAMYLCAASRDRGTGDGYTFGSGTRLTVV.

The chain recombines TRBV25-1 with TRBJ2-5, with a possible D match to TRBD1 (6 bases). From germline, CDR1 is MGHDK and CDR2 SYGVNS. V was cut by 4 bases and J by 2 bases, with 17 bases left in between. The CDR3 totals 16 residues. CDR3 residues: CASSAGWTAKQETQYF. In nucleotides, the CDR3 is TGTGCCAGCAGTGCGGGCTGGACAGCGAAGCAAGAGACCCAGTACTTC.

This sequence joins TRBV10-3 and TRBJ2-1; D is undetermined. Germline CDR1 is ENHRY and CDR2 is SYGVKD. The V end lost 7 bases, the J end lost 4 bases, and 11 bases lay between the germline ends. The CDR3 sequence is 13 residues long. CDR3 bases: TGTGCCATCACCTCCGACTTGTACAATGAGCAGTTCTTC. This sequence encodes CAITSDLYNEQFF.

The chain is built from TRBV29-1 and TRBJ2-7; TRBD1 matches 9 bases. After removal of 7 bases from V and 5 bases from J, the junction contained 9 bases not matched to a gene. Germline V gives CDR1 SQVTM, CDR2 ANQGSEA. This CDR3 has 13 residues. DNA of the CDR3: TGCAGCGCGACCGGGACAGGGATGGACGAGCAGTACTTC. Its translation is CSATGTGMDEQYF.

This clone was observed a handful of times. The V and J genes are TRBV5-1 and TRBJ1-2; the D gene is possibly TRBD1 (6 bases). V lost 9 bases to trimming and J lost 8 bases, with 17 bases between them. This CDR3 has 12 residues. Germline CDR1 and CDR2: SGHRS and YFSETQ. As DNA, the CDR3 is TGCGCCATGAGGGGGACCAATGGAGGCTACACCTTC. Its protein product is CAMRGTNGGYTF. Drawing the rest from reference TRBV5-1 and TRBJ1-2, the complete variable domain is KAGVTQTPRYLIKTRGQQVTLSCSPISGHRSVSWYQQTPGQGLQFLFEYFSETQRNKGNFPGRFSGRQFSNSRSEMNVSTLELGDSALYLCAMRGTNGGYTFGSGTRLTVV.

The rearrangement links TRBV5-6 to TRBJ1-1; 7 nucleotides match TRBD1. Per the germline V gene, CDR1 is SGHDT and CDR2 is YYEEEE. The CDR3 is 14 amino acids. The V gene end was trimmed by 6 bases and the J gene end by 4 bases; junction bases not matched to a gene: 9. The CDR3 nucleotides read TGTGCCAGCACCCGACAGGGTGTAGGCACTGAAGCTTTCTTT. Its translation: CASTRQGVGTEAFF.

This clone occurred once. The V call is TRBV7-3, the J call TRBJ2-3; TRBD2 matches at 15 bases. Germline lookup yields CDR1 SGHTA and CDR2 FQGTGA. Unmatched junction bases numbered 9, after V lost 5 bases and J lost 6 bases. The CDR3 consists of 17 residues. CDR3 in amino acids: CASSPTGLAGGGDTQYF. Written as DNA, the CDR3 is TGTGCCAGCAGCCCGACGGGACTAGCGGGAGGAGGCGATACGCAGTATTTT.

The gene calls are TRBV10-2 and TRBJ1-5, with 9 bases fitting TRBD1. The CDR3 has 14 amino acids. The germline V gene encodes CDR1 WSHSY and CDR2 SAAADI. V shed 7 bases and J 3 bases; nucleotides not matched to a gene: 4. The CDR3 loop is CASKGDRVNQPQHF. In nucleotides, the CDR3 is TGCGCCAGCAAAGGGGACAGGGTCAATCAGCCCCAGCATTTT.